This entry features one TCR beta chain sequence. In this sample, this clonotype turned up a few times. The clone's antigen remains unknown. No base quality values were provided; no much bigger clone lies one nucleotide off. Relative to germline, V is 0 bases shorter and J is 0 bases shorter, with 12 bases between their ends. The germline V gene (reference sequence) gives CDR1 as LGHDT and CDR2 as YNNKEL. Taken from cysteine to phenylalanine, the CDR3 has 17 residues. Just CDR3 DNA is preserved here, 51 bases in frame from base 1. Libraries were built with 5' RACE. Sequencing relied on an Illumina HiSeq 2000. A universal primer binding site was introduced by template switching, and a unique molecular identifier was present in the final cDNA, enabling accurate counting of TCR cDNA molecules. Specific primers in the conserved constant-segment region were used to synthesize first-strand cDNA for TCR alpha and beta chains. To control for contamination, every cDNA library was double barcoded, receiving both a SMART-Mk sample barcode and Illumina barcodes. TruSeq adapter sequences, together with Illumina sample barcodes, were added in two successive PCR steps. Sequencing of the TCR alpha and beta cDNA libraries was done on the Illumina HiSeq platform using custom primers. As for the authors' bioinformatics: Unique molecular identifiers were extracted from raw reads with MiGEC, and CDR3 positions were determined with MiXCR. Recombination models were inferred per individual with the repgenHMM and IGoR tools using an EM algorithm. The tcR package in R was used for shared clonotype analysis, with sharing normalized by the product of cloneset sizes. To study raw recombination free of thymic and clonal selection effects, out-of-frame nonproductive sequences were analyzed. The raw public reads went through TCRdb reprocessing: fastp at Q25, MiXCR clone calling, in-frame beta chains kept. CDR3 protein duplicates are merged, each entry listing the most common genes and DNA. It is TCRdb's table, rather than the study itself, that gives the V and J calls and clone size. In all, the sample holds approximately 630,000 distinct CDR3 sequences, and just over 7% of those were seen once. The top ten constitute roughly 1.6% of the sample.

All donors were healthy Caucasians. Three pairs of female monozygotic twins, all aged roughly 18 to 29 years, were included in the twin cohort. The RNA used for TCR libraries was isolated from peripheral blood mononuclear cells. The data stem from a study of identical twins (dated by TCRdb to about 2016). General notes on the study: The study deep-sequenced TCR alpha and beta repertoires from monozygotic twins, unrelated adults of various ages and cord blood to test whether fetal clonotypes persist. To rule out contamination, replicate twin experiments were performed at different times with different library preparation protocols. General conclusions and limits of the study: Because the same donors could not be followed over many years, the conclusions depended on cross-sectional statistical analysis. Zero-insertion analyses could be partly confounded by invariant T cells such as MAIT and iNKT, although diverse VJ usage argued against such confounding for most clonotypes. A weaker excess of twin sharing was found in beta out-of-frame sequences because the signal-to-noise ratio was lowered by fewer shared sequences. Fewer insertions were carried by abundant cord blood beta clonotypes, a similar but weaker trend appeared in young adult naive repertoires, and no such trend appeared in memory repertoires. Out-of-frame TCR alpha sharing in monozygotic twins was systematically underestimated by recombination models, whereas sharing between unrelated individuals was in agreement with the recombination models. Out-of-frame TCR alpha sequences shared between twins showed an excess of low generation-probability sequences compared with coincidental sharing between unrelated individuals.

These sequences were also reported in another study, on yellow fever vaccine responses in identical twins. The second study reports: The authors reported that the T cell response to vaccination in identical twins appeared partly convergent and partly personalized. The study precisely tracked vaccine-responding T cell clones in identical twins.

The TCR originated in a woman under 30 in good health. Sequencing was performed on PBMCs. In this chain, TRBV3-1 is recombined with TRBJ2-1; the D gene is perhaps TRBD1, on 5 matching bases. The DNA sequence reads TGTGCCAGCAGCCAAGAAGGGGCAGCCTTCTCCTACAATGAGCAGTTCTTC. Translation gives CASSQEGAAFSYNEQFF.